Listed here are 9 T cell receptor beta chains from one sample, sequenced in a study of T cell changes during pregnancy in multiple sclerosis. Profiled with immunoSEQ multiplex PCR; TCRdb holds only in-frame clones, not every one. The repertoire consists of about 77,000 clones, with around 91% occurring once and the leading ten covering around 2%. Sequencing used peripheral blood, obtained before pregnancy. These receptors were obtained from a female donor with multiple sclerosis, enrolled in a pregnancy study.

The chain carries TRBV7-2 and TRBJ1-1; 10 bases fit TRBD1. V dropped 4 bases and J dropped 8; count of bases not matched to a gene: 4. Germline CDR1 SGHTA, CDR2 FQGNSA. The length of the CDR3 is 13 residues. The CDR3 region is CASSSRTGGEAFF. CDR3 nucleotide sequence: TGTGCCAGCAGCTCCAGGACAGGGGGAGAAGCTTTCTTT. Filled out from reference TRBV7-2 and TRBJ1-1, the complete variable domain reads GAGVSQSPSNKVTEKGKDVELRCDPISGHTALYWYRQSLGQGLEFLIYFQGNSAPDKSGLPSDRFSAERTGGSVSTLTIQRTQQEDSAVYLCASSSRTGGEAFFGQGTRLTVV.

This clone appeared a single time. J is TRBJ2-3 and V is TRBV6-1; 7 bases line up with TRBD2. The germline V gene encodes CDR1 MNHNS and CDR2 SASEGT. There are 16 residues in the CDR3. Germline trimming cut 3 bases from V and 2 bases from J; bases unmatched to any gene: 8. This chain's CDR3 is CASSDMGEGNTDTQYF. The CDR3 bases are TGTGCCAGCAGTGATATGGGGGAGGGAAACACAGATACGCAGTATTTT.

V and J are TRBV10-3 and TRBJ2-1; TRBD1 aligns across 12 bases. CDR1 is ENHRY, CDR2 SYGVKD, per germline. Trimming removed 0 bases from V and 2 bases from J; junction bases left unmatched: 2. This CDR3 contains 17 residues. The CDR3 DNA follows: TGTGCCATCAGTGAGTCGAGGGACAGGGGGCCCTACAATGAGCAGTTCTTC. Encoded protein: CAISESRDRGPYNEQFF.

The gene calls are TRBV5-1 and TRBJ2-7; TRBD1 matches 9 bases. Germline loops: CDR1 SGHRS, CDR2 YFSETQ. The CDR3 totals 16 residues. The trim removed 1 base at V and 5 bases at J, leaving 10 bases unmatched. The CDR3 loop is CASSLIGTGTRHEQYF. In nucleotides, the CDR3 is TGCGCCAGCAGCTTGATTGGGACAGGGACCCGTCACGAGCAGTACTTC.

The chain couples TRBV5-1 to TRBJ2-7, with D perhaps TRBD2 (5 bases). The V end lost 0 bases, the J end lost 4 bases, and 11 bases lay between the germline ends. The CDR3 consists of 14 residues. The germline V gene encodes CDR1 SGHRS and CDR2 YFSETQ. CDR3 region: CASSLDGEVYEQYF. The CDR3 DNA reads as TGCGCCAGCAGCTTGGACGGGGAAGTTTACGAGCAGTACTTC.

This clone showed up just a few times. The rearrangement links TRBV19 to TRBJ1-1; the D is unclear. Germline V lookup: CDR1 LNHDA, CDR2 SQIVND (reference sequence). V lost 5 bases, J lost 0 bases, and 7 bases lay in between. CDR3 length: 13 amino acids. This CDR3 is CASSPRLNTEAFF. CDR3 bases: TGTGCCAGTAGTCCACGGTTGAACACTGAAGCTTTCTTT.

This clone has only one observation. This chain connects TRBV12-1 to TRBJ1-2; TRBD1 reflects the table's D call only, with no check against the DNA. TRBV12-1 is a recognized pseudogene. The CDR3 totals 14 residues. CDR3 in DNA: TGTGCCAGCAGCTTTGTACGGGACAGGTATGGCTACACCTTC. Translating gives CASSFVRDRYGYTF.

The V call is TRBV9, the J call TRBJ2-1, with TRBD2 matching over 11 bases. Germline V gene data show CDR1 as SGDLS and CDR2 as YYNGEE. V was pared by 0 bases and J by 0 bases, with 8 bases of the junction left unmatched. CDR3 size: 19 residues. This CDR3 reads CASSVGLAGGSRSYNEQFF. Written as DNA, the CDR3 is TGTGCCAGCAGCGTAGGCCTAGCGGGGGGATCTCGCTCCTACAATGAGCAGTTCTTC.

This clone was observed a few times. The chain couples TRBV29-1 to TRBJ1-2, with D tentatively TRBD1 (5 bases). This CDR3 region has 14 residues. Trimming shortened V by 7 bases and J by 3 bases, and 18 bases separated the two germline ends. Germline CDR1 reads SQVTM; CDR2 reads ANQGSEA. The CDR3 sequence: CSAGQGFPHYGYTF. CDR3 in DNA: TGCAGCGCCGGGCAGGGATTCCCACACTATGGCTACACCTTC.